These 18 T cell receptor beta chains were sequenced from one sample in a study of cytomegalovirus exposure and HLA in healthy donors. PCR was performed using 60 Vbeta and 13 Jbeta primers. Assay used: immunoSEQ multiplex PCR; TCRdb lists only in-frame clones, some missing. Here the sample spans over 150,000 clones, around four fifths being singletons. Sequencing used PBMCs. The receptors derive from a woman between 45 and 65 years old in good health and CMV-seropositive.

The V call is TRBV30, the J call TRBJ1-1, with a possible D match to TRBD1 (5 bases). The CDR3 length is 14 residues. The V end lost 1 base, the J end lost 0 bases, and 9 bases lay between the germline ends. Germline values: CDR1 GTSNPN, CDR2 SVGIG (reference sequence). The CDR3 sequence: CAWSETDMNTEAFF. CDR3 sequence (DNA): TGTGCCTGGAGTGAGACAGACATGAACACTGAAGCTTTCTTT.

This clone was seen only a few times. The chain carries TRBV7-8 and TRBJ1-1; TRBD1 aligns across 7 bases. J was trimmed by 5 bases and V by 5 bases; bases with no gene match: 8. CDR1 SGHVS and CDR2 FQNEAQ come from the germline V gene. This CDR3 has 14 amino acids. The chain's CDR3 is CASSRTGVKTEAFF. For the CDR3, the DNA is TGTGCCAGCAGCCGTACAGGGGTAAAAACTGAAGCTTTCTTT.

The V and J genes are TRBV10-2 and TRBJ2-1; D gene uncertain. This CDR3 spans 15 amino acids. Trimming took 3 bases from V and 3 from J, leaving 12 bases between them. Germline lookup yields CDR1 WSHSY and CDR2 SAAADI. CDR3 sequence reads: CASSEDGLNYNEQFF. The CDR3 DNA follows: TGCGCCAGCAGTGAAGACGGGTTGAACTACAATGAGCAGTTCTTC.

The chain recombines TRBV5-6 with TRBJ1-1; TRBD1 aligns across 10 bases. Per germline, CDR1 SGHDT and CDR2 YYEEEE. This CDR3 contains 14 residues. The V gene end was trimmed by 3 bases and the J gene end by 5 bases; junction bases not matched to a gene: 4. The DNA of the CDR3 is TGTGCCAGCAGCTCGGGGACAGGGGTAACTGAAGCTTTCTTT. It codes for CASSSGTGVTEAFF.

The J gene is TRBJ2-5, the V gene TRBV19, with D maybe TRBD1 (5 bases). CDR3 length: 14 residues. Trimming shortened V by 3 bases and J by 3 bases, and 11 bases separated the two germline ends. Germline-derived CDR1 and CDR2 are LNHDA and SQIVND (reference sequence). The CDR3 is CASSIRQREETQYF. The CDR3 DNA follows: TGTGCCAGTAGTATTAGACAGCGCGAAGAGACCCAGTACTTC.

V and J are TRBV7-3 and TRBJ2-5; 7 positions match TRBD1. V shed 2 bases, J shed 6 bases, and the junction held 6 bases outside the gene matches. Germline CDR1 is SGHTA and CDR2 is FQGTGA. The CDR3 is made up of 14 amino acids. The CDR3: CASSLEGGMKTQYF. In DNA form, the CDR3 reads TGTGCCAGCAGCTTAGAAGGGGGCATGAAGACCCAGTACTTC.

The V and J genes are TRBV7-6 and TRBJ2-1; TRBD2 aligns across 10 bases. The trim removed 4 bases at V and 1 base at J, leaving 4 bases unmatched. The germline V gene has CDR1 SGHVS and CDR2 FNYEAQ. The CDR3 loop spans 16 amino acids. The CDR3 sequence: CASSSGLAASYNEQFF. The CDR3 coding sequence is TGTGCCAGCAGCTCAGGACTAGCGGCTTCCTACAATGAGCAGTTCTTC.

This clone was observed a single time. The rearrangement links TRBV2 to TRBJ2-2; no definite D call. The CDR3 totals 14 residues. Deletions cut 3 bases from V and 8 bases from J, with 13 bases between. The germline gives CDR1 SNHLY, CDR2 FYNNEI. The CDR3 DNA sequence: TGTGCCAGCAGTGAGGAGACGATCCCGGGGGAGCTGTTTTTT. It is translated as CASSEETIPGELFF.

The CDR3 DNA reads as TGTGCCAGCAGTTCCCCTAGGACAGGGGGTCAGCCCCAGCATTTT. Translating it yields CASSSPRTGGQPQHF. This sequence joins TRBV6-5 and TRBJ1-5; 10 nucleotides agree with TRBD1. With 4 bases clipped from V and 6 bases from J, the junction kept 6 bases outside the gene matches. Germline CDR1 MNHEY, CDR2 SVGAGI. This CDR3 spans 15 amino acids.

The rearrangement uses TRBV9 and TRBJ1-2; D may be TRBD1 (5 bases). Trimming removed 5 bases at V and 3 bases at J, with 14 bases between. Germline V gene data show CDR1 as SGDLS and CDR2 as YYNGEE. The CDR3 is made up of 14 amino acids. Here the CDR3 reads CASREAGGDYGYTF. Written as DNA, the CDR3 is TGTGCCAGCAGGGAGGCGGGGGGGGACTATGGCTACACCTTC. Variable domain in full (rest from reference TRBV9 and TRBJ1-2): DSGVTQTPKHLITATGQRVTLRCSPRSGDLSVYWYQQSLDQGLQFLIQYYNGEERAKGNILERFSAQQFPDLHSELNLSSLELGDSALYFCASREAGGDYGYTFGSGTRLTVV.

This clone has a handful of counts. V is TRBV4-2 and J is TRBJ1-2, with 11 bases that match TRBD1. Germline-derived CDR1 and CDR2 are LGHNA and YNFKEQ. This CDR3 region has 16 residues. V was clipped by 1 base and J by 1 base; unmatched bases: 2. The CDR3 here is CASSQGGQGGNYGYTF. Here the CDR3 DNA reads TGTGCCAGCAGCCAAGGGGGACAGGGGGGTAACTATGGCTACACCTTC.

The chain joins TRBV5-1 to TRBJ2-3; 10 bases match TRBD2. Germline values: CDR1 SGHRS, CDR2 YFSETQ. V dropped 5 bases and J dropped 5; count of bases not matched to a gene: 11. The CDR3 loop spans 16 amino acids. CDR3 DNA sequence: TGCGCCAGCAGTTTCGGAGCTAGCGGGGGAGGAGATACGCAGTATTTT. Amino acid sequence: CASSFGASGGGDTQYF. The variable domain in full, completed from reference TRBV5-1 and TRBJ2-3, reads KAGVTQTPRYLIKTRGQQVTLSCSPISGHRSVSWYQQTPGQGLQFLFEYFSETQRNKGNFPGRFSGRQFSNSRSEMNVSTLELGDSALYLCASSFGASGGGDTQYFGPGTRLTVL.

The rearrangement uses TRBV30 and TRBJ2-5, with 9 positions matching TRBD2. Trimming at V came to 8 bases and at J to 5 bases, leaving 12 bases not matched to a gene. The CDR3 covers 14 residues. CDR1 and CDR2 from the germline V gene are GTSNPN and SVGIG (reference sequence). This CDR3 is CARGAGGPLETQYF. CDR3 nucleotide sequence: TGTGCCCGGGGCGCGGGGGGGCCTTTGGAGACCCAGTACTTC.

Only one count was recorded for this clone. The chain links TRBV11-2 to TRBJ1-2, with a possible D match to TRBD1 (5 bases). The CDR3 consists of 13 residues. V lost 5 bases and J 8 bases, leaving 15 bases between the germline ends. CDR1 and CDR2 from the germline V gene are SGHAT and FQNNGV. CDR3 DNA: TGTGCCAGCAGCCAAGCAGGGTCTAGAGGCTACACCTTC. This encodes CASSQAGSRGYTF.

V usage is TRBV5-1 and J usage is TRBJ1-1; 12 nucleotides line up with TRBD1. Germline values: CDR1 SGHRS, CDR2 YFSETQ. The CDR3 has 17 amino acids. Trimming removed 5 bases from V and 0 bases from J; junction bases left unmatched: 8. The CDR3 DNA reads TGCGCCAGCAGTACCGGGACAGGGGGCGCCCTGAACACTGAAGCTTTCTTT. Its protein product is CASSTGTGGALNTEAFF.

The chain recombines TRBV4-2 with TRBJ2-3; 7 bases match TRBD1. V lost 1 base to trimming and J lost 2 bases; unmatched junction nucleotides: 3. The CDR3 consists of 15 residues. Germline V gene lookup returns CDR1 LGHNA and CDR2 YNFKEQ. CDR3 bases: TGTGCCAGCAGCCAAGGGGACAGACACACAGATACGCAGTATTTT. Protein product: CASSQGDRHTDTQYF.

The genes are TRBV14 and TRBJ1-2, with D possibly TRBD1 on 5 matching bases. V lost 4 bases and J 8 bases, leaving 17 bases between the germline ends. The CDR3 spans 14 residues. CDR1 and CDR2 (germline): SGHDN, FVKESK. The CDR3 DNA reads TGTGCCAGCAGCCGCGGGTCGGGGGGAGGAGGCTACACCTTC. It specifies CASSRGSGGGGYTF.

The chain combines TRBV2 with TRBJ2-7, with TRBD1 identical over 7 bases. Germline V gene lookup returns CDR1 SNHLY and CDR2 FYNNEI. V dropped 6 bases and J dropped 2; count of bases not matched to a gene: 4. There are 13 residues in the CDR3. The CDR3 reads CASRRDSPYEQYF. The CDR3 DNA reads TGTGCCAGCAGACGGGACAGCCCCTACGAGCAGTACTTC.